The next 27 T cell receptor beta chains were all read from a single sample in a study of T cell changes during pregnancy in multiple sclerosis (dated by TCRdb to between 2018 and 2021). Libraries were prepared through the immunoSEQ multiplex PCR assay. In TCRdb, the immuneACCESS table is reduced to in-frame sequences with V and J assigned. These tables do not hold every clone; where another copy was compared, an unresolved V gene accounts for under half, and the others remain unexplained. A total of around 48,000 clones appear in this sample, 85% to 95% of them only once. In total, the top ten clones hold 0.65% to 0.7% of the sample. Sequenced material: CD4+ T cells from peripheral blood mononuclear cells, taken in the third trimester of pregnancy. These receptor sequences come from a female donor with multiple sclerosis, enrolled in a pregnancy study.

This chain links TRBV29-1 with TRBJ2-1, with 8 bases lining up with TRBD2. The CDR3 has 14 residues. Per the germline V gene, CDR1 is SQVTM and CDR2 is ANQGSEA. V shed 3 bases, J shed 9 bases, and the junction held 10 bases outside the gene matches. The CDR3 coding sequence is TGCAGCGTTGACGGAAGAGCGGGAGTATTTGAGCAGTTCTTC. It translates to CSVDGRAGVFEQFF.

The chain carries TRBV6-1 and TRBJ1-1; the D gene is possibly TRBD1 (6 bases). Trimming took off 11 bases at V and 1 base at J, with 20 bases between the two ends. Per the germline V gene, CDR1 is MNHNS and CDR2 is SASEGT. The CDR3 runs 15 residues. CDR3 nucleotide sequence: TGTGCCGGGGGGGGCGGGGTCGCGTGGAACACTGAAGCTTTCTTT. It codes for CAGGGGVAWNTEAFF.

CDR3 sequence: CASSAPGFPYGYTF. DNA of the CDR3: TGTGCCAGCAGCGCTCCAGGGTTTCCCTATGGCTACACCTTC. V gene TRBV9 combines with J gene TRBJ1-2, with D possibly TRBD1 on 5 matching bases. The germline CDR1 and CDR2 sequences are SGDLS and YYNGEE. The V and J ends lost 3 bases and 4 bases respectively, with 13 bases between them. This CDR3 spans 14 amino acids.

The CDR3 is CASIRGDPRDTDTQYF. The CDR3 bases are TGTGCCAGTATTCGGGGGGATCCCCGGGACACGGATACGCAGTATTTT. This rearrangement joins TRBV14 to TRBJ2-3; maybe TRBD2 (7 bases). Germline lookup yields CDR1 SGHDN and CDR2 FVKESK. V lost 9 bases to trimming and J lost 6 bases, with 25 bases between them. This CDR3 spans 16 amino acids.

The V gene is TRBV6-5, the J gene TRBJ2-1; no clear D. Trimming pared 6 bases from V and 3 bases from J, leaving 12 bases between. Germline CDR1 is MNHEY and CDR2 is SVGAGI. The CDR3 loop spans 14 amino acids. The CDR3 sequence: CASSPLGRYNEQFF. In nucleotides, the CDR3 is TGTGCCAGCAGCCCTCTAGGTCGCTACAATGAGCAGTTCTTC.

The gene calls are TRBV27 and TRBJ2-1, with 13 bases fitting TRBD2. The CDR3 length is 18 residues. V lost 4 bases to trimming and J lost 5 bases; unmatched junction nucleotides: 11. From germline, CDR1 is MNHEY and CDR2 SMNVEV (reference sequence). CDR3 sequence: CASSSAALLAGGNNEQFF. The CDR3 DNA is TGTGCCAGCAGTTCCGCGGCACTACTAGCGGGAGGGAACAATGAGCAGTTCTTC.

This chain uses TRBV6-6 with TRBJ2-1, with TRBD2 identical over 9 bases. From germline, CDR1 is MNHNY and CDR2 SVGAGI (reference sequence). V trimming: 5 bases; J trimming: 7 bases; junction bases outside the gene matches: 6. This CDR3 has 14 residues. CDR3 nucleotides: TGTGCCAGCAGTGTAGCGGGAGATGTAAATGAGCAGTTCTTC. This gives the protein CASSVAGDVNEQFF.

The chain links TRBV29-1 to TRBJ2-1, with no clear D. This CDR3 is built from 13 residues. Trimming cost V 5 bases and J 5 bases, with 13 bases left between them. From germline, CDR1 is SQVTM and CDR2 ANQGSEA. The CDR3 sequence is CSVLEYWDNEQFF. The CDR3 region has the DNA TGCAGCGTTCTGGAGTACTGGGACAATGAGCAGTTCTTC.

The V and J genes are TRBV23-1 and TRBJ2-3, with 8 positions matching TRBD2. TRBV23-1 belongs to the ORF category, with a function that is uncertain. This CDR3 contains 18 residues. V was clipped by 6 bases and J by 0 bases; unmatched bases: 14. The CDR3 nucleotides are TGCGCCAGCAGACCCCGGGAGGGTTGGGGGCCTAGCACAGATACGCAGTATTTT. It codes for CASRPREGWGPSTDTQYF.

The J gene is TRBJ1-3, the V gene TRBV2; tentative D call: TRBD1 (6 bases). Trimming removed 7 bases from V and 2 bases from J, with 18 bases in between. CDR3 size: 16 residues. The germline V gene has CDR1 SNHLY and CDR2 FYNNEI. CDR3 protein: CASTEGVRQAGNTIYF. The CDR3 nucleotides are TGTGCCAGCACCGAGGGGGTCCGCCAGGCTGGAAACACCATATATTTT. The whole variable domain, filled in from reference TRBV2 and TRBJ1-3, reads EPEVTQTPSHQVTQMGQEVILRCVPISNHLYFYWYRQILGQKVEFLVSFYNNEISEKSEIFDDQFSVERPDGSNFTLKIRSTKLEDSAMYFCASTEGVRQAGNTIYFGEGSWLTVV.

This chain joins TRBV10-3 and TRBJ1-2; TRBD1 matches at 8 bases. This CDR3 has 17 residues. The germline gives CDR1 ENHRY, CDR2 SYGVKD. The V segment lost 3 bases and the J segment 4 bases; nucleotides outside the gene matches: 13. In DNA form, the CDR3 reads TGTGCCATCAGTGACCGCGACAGGGGCCCATGGGGCTATGGCTACACCTTC. Translated, it gives CAISDRDRGPWGYGYTF.

The chain employs TRBV5-4 and TRBJ2-1; D possibly corresponds to TRBD2 (5 bases). Germline CDR1 is SGHNT and CDR2 is YYREEE (reference sequence). This CDR3 contains 12 residues. V lost 1 base and J lost 10, with 9 bases in between. CDR3 in DNA: TGTGCCAGCAGCTTGACTAGTCGAGAGCAGTTCTTC. It encodes CASSLTSREQFF.

The chain links TRBV28 to TRBJ2-2, with D perhaps matching TRBD2 (6 bases). Trimming removed 7 bases at V and 3 bases at J, with 12 bases between. The germline V gene encodes CDR1 MDHEN and CDR2 SYDVKM. The CDR3 contains 14 residues. CDR3 nucleotide sequence: TGTGCCAGCAATAGGGGAGGAGACACCGGGGAGCTGTTTTTT. Protein sequence: CASNRGGDTGELFF.

This sequence joins TRBV29-1 and TRBJ2-7; TRBD1 matches 7 bases. The germline V gene has CDR1 SQVTM and CDR2 ANQGSEA. The ends lost 4 bases at V and 2 bases at J; junction bases unmatched: 2. This CDR3 has 12 amino acids. This CDR3 is CSVGTGPYEQYF. The CDR3 coding sequence is TGCAGCGTTGGGACAGGCCCCTACGAGCAGTACTTC.

V is TRBV5-6 and J is TRBJ2-7; TRBD1 matches 12 bases. V lost 1 base, J lost 9 bases, and 11 bases stayed unmatched. CDR1 is SGHDT, CDR2 YYEEEE, per germline. CDR3 length: 16 amino acids. The CDR3 sequence is CASSLLGTGGAEGQYF. In DNA, the CDR3 is TGTGCCAGCAGCTTGTTGGGGACAGGGGGCGCAGAGGGGCAGTACTTC.

V and J are TRBV28 and TRBJ2-3; D might be TRBD2 (6 bases). This CDR3 region has 16 residues. Trimming removed 0 bases from V and 0 bases from J, with 10 bases in between. CDR1 MDHEN and CDR2 SYDVKM come from the germline V gene. The CDR3 region is CASSLWAGSSTDTQYF. The CDR3 DNA sequence: TGTGCCAGCAGTTTATGGGCGGGGTCTAGCACAGATACGCAGTATTTT.

The chain combines TRBV18 with TRBJ2-2; 10 bases are shared with TRBD1. V shed 5 bases and J 4 bases; nucleotides not matched to a gene: 10. This CDR3 is built from 17 residues. The V gene's germline CDR1 is KGHSH and CDR2 LQKENI. CDR3 residues: CASSLPGTGAGTGELFF. The CDR3 nucleotides are TGTGCCAGCTCATTGCCCGGGACAGGGGCTGGCACCGGGGAGCTGTTTTTT.

V usage is TRBV9 and J usage is TRBJ2-7; 7 nucleotides agree with TRBD1. The germline V gene has CDR1 SGDLS and CDR2 YYNGEE. V lost 0 bases to trimming and J lost 3 bases; unmatched junction nucleotides: 6. The CDR3 loop spans 15 amino acids. This CDR3 reads CASSVAPRDSYEQYF. The CDR3 coding sequence is TGTGCCAGCAGCGTAGCCCCACGGGACAGCTACGAGCAGTACTTC.

This clone was seen just once. The chain is built from TRBV19 and TRBJ1-4, with 11 bases identical to TRBD1. Germline V gene data show CDR1 as LNHDA and CDR2 as SQIVND (reference sequence). This CDR3 spans 15 amino acids. Unmatched junction bases numbered 8, after V lost 6 bases and J lost 8 bases. CDR3 coding DNA: TGTGCCAGTAGACGACCCGGGACAGGGGGAGAAAAACTGTTTTTT. Encoded protein: CASRRPGTGGEKLFF.

The J gene is TRBJ2-7, the V gene TRBV6-5, with 9 bases matching TRBD1. V lost 6 bases to trimming and J lost 5 bases; unmatched junction nucleotides: 11. The CDR3 length is 15 residues. In germline, CDR1 is MNHEY, CDR2 SVGAGI. The DNA of the CDR3 is TGTGCCAGCAGGATTACAGGGGGCGCCGGGAACGAGCAGTACTTC. This codes for CASRITGGAGNEQYF.

V is TRBV18 and J is TRBJ2-7; TRBD2 aligns across 13 bases. This CDR3 comprises 15 residues. With 2 bases clipped from V and 7 bases from J, the junction kept 5 bases outside the gene matches. Germline-derived CDR1 and CDR2 are KGHSH and LQKENI. The CDR3 sequence: CASSPGLAGEKEQYF. The CDR3 nucleotides read TGTGCCAGCTCACCAGGACTAGCGGGAGAGAAAGAGCAGTACTTC. The entire variable domain, with the rest obtained from reference TRBV18 and TRBJ2-7, is as follows: NAGVMQNPRHLVRRRGQEARLRCSPMKGHSHVYWYRQLPEEGLKFMVYLQKENIIDESGMPKERFSAEFPKEGPSILRIQQVVRGDSAAYFCASSPGLAGEKEQYFGPGTRLTVT.

The chain is built from TRBV2 and TRBJ2-4; possible D gene TRBD1, 5 bases. CDR1 SNHLY and CDR2 FYNNEI come from the germline V gene. Trimming left V 4 bases short and J 15 bases short, with 13 bases between. This CDR3 has 11 amino acids. The CDR3: CASSVLSQGYF. The DNA for the CDR3 is TGTGCCAGCAGTGTTCTAAGCCAGGGGTACTTC.

The CDR3 loop is CASSLVGGMGSYEQYF. Here the CDR3 DNA reads TGTGCCAGCAGCTTAGTGGGCGGGATGGGCTCCTACGAGCAGTACTTC. V usage is TRBV11-2 and J usage is TRBJ2-7; a possible D gene is TRBD2 (6 bases). The CDR3 contains 16 residues. Germline-derived CDR1 and CDR2 are SGHAT and FQNNGV. Trimming shortened V by 1 base and J by 0 bases, and 13 bases separated the two germline ends.

CDR3 coding DNA: TGTGCCTCGCCCCGGGGGACTTCTTACACCGGGGAGCTGTTTTTT. Translating gives CASPRGTSYTGELFF. V gene TRBV30 combines with J gene TRBJ2-2; maybe TRBD2 (6 bases). The V end lost 7 bases, the J end lost 3 bases, and 18 bases lay between the germline ends. This CDR3 contains 15 residues. Per germline, CDR1 GTSNPN and CDR2 SVGIG (reference sequence).

V and J are TRBV2 and TRBJ2-6; TRBD1 matches 7 bases. This CDR3 is built from 18 residues. V dropped 2 bases and J dropped 2; count of bases not matched to a gene: 9. Germline CDR1 is SNHLY and CDR2 is FYNNEI. CDR3 sequence: CASSERRDSLPGANVLTF. The CDR3 DNA reads TGTGCCAGCAGTGAAAGAAGGGACAGCCTACCTGGGGCCAACGTCCTGACTTTC.

The V gene is TRBV27, the J gene TRBJ2-7; 8 positions agree with TRBD1. The CDR3 has 15 amino acids. V dropped 6 bases and J dropped 0; count of bases not matched to a gene: 7. From germline, CDR1 is MNHEY and CDR2 SMNVEV (reference sequence). CDR3: CASSDRGASSYEQYF. CDR3 sequence (DNA): TGTGCCAGCAGCGACAGGGGAGCTAGCTCCTACGAGCAGTACTTC.

V usage is TRBV5-4 and J usage is TRBJ1-3, with D perhaps matching TRBD1 (5 bases). Per the germline V gene, CDR1 is SGHNT and CDR2 is YYREEE (reference sequence). CDR3 length: 16 residues. The V and J ends lost 0 bases and 0 bases respectively, with 10 bases between them. DNA of the CDR3: TGTGCCAGCAGCTTGGGGGACTTCGGCTCTGGAAACACCATATATTTT. This codes for CASSLGDFGSGNTIYF.